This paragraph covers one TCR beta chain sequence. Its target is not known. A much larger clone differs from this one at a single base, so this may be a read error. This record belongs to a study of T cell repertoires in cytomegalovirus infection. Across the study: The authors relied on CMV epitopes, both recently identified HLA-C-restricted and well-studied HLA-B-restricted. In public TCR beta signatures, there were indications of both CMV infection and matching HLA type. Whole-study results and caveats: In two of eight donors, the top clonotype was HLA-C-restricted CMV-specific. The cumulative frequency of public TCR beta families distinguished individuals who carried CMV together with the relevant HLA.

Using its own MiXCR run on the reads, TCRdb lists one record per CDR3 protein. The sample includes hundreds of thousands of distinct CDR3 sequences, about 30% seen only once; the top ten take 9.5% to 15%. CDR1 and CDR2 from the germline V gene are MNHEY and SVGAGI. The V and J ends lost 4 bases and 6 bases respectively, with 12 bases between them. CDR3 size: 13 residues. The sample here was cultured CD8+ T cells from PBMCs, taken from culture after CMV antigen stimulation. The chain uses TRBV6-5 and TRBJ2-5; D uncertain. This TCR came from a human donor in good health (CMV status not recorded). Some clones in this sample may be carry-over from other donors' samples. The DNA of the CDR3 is TGTGCCAGCAGTTTGACCGTCTCGAAGACCCAGTACTTC. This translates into CASSLTVSKTQYF.